This paragraph reports one T cell receptor beta chain. Antigen: not known. These data are taken from a study of early T cells in non-severe SARS-CoV-2 infection. Study-level background: Sequenced bulk RNA came from whole blood that was unsorted, and chains were unpaired. Findings of the study overall: Matches to VDJdb favored anti-spike CD8 responses and missed private and CD4 specificities.

Germline loops: CDR1 MRHNA, CDR2 SNTAGT. The CDR3 sequence is 13 residues long. V was shortened by 6 bases and J by 2 bases, with 9 bases between the two germline ends. Each cDNA molecule carried a unique molecular identifier. Using its own MiXCR run on the 5' RACE reads, TCRdb lists one record per CDR3 protein. The sample has 55,000 to 75,000 distinct CDR3 sequences; 12% are singletons. This clonotype originated in an adult who was a healthcare worker with PCR-confirmed SARS-CoV-2 infection or an uninfected control (not recorded which). Sequenced material: whole blood. The V and J genes are TRBV6-4 and TRBJ2-3; no reliable D call. The CDR3 sequence: CASSLSPTDTQYF. The CDR3 coding sequence is TGTGCCAGCAGCCTATCTCCCACAGATACGCAGTATTTT.